This T cell receptor (beta chain) was identified during a study of beta chain features in type 1 diabetes. Study details: The patient and healthy donor groups were comparable for age, gender and cell yields. Study-wide results and caveats: cDNA sequencing could over-represent cells with high TCR expression. Diminished insertions and augmented deletions at VDJ junctions characterized type 1 diabetes patients.

Via the markers CD45RO/CCR7/CD25/CD127/CD95/CD27, stem cell-like memory, regulatory, central memory and naive CD4+ cells were sorted. The CDR3 totals 17 residues. The V gene end was trimmed by 4 bases and the J gene end by 2 bases; junction bases not matched to a gene: 5. Germline CDR1 and CDR2: SGHRS and YFSETQ. Every bit of the isolated RNA underwent reverse transcription, so sequencing read expressed TCRB transcripts. Sequenced by immunoSEQ multiplex PCR; TCRdb stores in-frame clones only, minus some. The sample holds some 150,000 clones; approximately 52% are singletons and the top ten take around 0.42%. This clone was seen more than once but under ten times. Its antigen remains unknown.

The specimen sequenced was Tregs from blood. J is TRBJ2-6 and V is TRBV5-1, with TRBD1 identical over 11 bases. This sequence originates from a man younger than 30 in good health. The CDR3 is CASSLGDRGAGANVLTF. In DNA, the CDR3 is TGCGCCAGCAGCCTGGGGGACAGGGGGGCTGGGGCCAACGTCCTGACTTTC.